Each of the 6 T cell receptor beta chains below was sequenced from the same sample in a study of shared clonotypes between healthy human individuals. This table comes from immunoSEQ multiplex PCR, and its TCRdb copy is limited to in-frame clones, with some not included. The profile shows 950,000 to 1,100,000 clones, under 80% of them singletons. Sequencing used memory CD4+ T cells sorted from blood. As to subset: CD45RA-negative fraction. The receptor source for this set is a man aged 18 to 29 in good health.

The chain employs TRBV6-1 and TRBJ2-7; D may be TRBD1 (6 bases). The CDR3 consists of 14 residues. The germline CDR1 and CDR2 sequences are MNHNS and SASEGT. V was cut by 8 bases and J by 5 bases, with 19 bases left in between. The CDR3 sequence: CASSLSTGSDEQYF. The CDR3 DNA reads TGTGCCAGCTCCTTATCCACAGGGTCCGACGAGCAGTACTTC.

The genes are TRBV28 and TRBJ2-2; TRBD2 might be the D (5 bases). The CDR3 spans 16 residues. Germline lookup yields CDR1 MDHEN and CDR2 SYDVKM. V dropped 4 bases and J dropped 5 bases, with 17 bases sitting between them. CDR3 sequence: CASSYAGGLETGELFF. The CDR3 bases are TGTGCCAGCAGTTATGCGGGTGGACTTGAGACCGGGGAGCTGTTTTTT.

This chain links TRBV10-3 with TRBJ1-6; 8 nucleotides line up with TRBD1. The trim removed 8 bases at V and 7 bases at J, leaving 4 bases unmatched. The CDR3 totals 13 residues. From germline, CDR1 is ENHRY and CDR2 SYGVKD. DNA for the CDR3: TGTGCCATCGCAGACAGGGGAAATTCACCCCTCCACTTT. This encodes CAIADRGNSPLHF.

The rearrangement uses TRBV2 and TRBJ1-2; 7 nucleotides agree with TRBD1. Germline V lookup: CDR1 SNHLY, CDR2 FYNNEI. The CDR3 is made up of 14 amino acids. Trimming cost V 4 bases and J 4 bases; bases outside gene matches: 6. Here the CDR3 DNA reads TGTGCCAGCAGTGGGACAGGCTTCTCCTATGGCTACACCTTC. Translating gives CASSGTGFSYGYTF. Combining the CDR3 with reference TRBV2 and TRBJ1-2 gives the whole variable domain EPEVTQTPSHQVTQMGQEVILRCVPISNHLYFYWYRQILGQKVEFLVSFYNNEISEKSEIFDDQFSVERPDGSNFTLKIRSTKLEDSAMYFCASSGTGFSYGYTFGSGTRLTVV.

This clone occurred a few times. This chain links TRBV5-1 with TRBJ2-1; D remains unclear. The V end was cut by 2 bases, the J end by 8 bases, with 17 bases between. This CDR3 is 15 amino acids long. Germline assignment: CDR1 SGHRS and CDR2 YFSETQ. The CDR3 nucleotides read TGCGCCAGCAGCTTTGGCGCGAGTGGGGTCGATGAGCAGTTCTTC. Protein product: CASSFGASGVDEQFF.

The rearrangement joins TRBV4-3 to TRBJ2-1; 8 bases are a match to TRBD2. V lost 0 bases and J lost 7; bases outside the gene matches: 8. The CDR3 is 16 amino acids. In germline, CDR1 is LGHNA, CDR2 YSLEER. The CDR3 loop is CASSQDAAGGGNEQFF. CDR3 in DNA: TGCGCCAGCAGCCAAGACGCTGCGGGAGGAGGGAATGAGCAGTTCTTC.